This entry features one T cell receptor (beta chain) sequence. Its antigen is unknown. The source of the sample is a study of identifying expanded T cells in peripheral blood. During the collection period, no donor immune events like infections were recorded. Findings and limits, study-wide: Two-week clone count variance significantly increased as total template count grew. Over around two and four weeks, about 15 and 19 clones changed, versus 1.2 between replicates.

This CDR3 contains 15 residues. The germline V and J ends were trimmed by 4 bases and 9 bases, with 20 bases remaining between them. Germline V gene data show CDR1 as SGHRS and CDR2 as YFSETQ. This table comes from immunoSEQ multiplex PCR, and its TCRdb copy is limited to in-frame clones, with some not included. The sample holds about 100,000 clones, around 88% seen once. This TCR came from a person between 18 and 75 years old in good health. Sequenced: blood. V is TRBV5-1 and J is TRBJ2-1; possibly TRBD1 or TRBD2 for D (6 bases each). CDR3 region: CASSLPSGGLAEQFF. The CDR3 region has the DNA TGCGCCAGCAGCCTCCCCTCTGGGGGGCTTGCTGAGCAGTTCTTC.